This T cell receptor beta chain was documented in a study of T-cell reconstitution after alpha-beta-depleted transplantation in children. The germline gives CDR1 DFQATT, CDR2 SNEGSKA (reference sequence). The CDR3 covers 14 residues. The V segment lost 6 bases and the J segment 6 bases; nucleotides outside the gene matches: 12. Molecular barcoding with unique molecular identifiers was used for the TCRbeta library. Each CDR3 protein gets one entry after TCRdb re-called the PCR reads with MiXCR. This table holds almost 600,000 distinct CDR3 sequences, roughly 27% found once. This clonotype was detected only a few times.

This chain uses TRBV20-1 with TRBJ1-2, with 8 bases that match TRBD1. The input for sequencing was PBMCs, taken before TCRalphabeta/CD19-depleted stem cell transplant. The clonotype originates from a boy in the first two years of life with Wiskott-Aldrich syndrome, due to receive a stem cell transplant. CDR3 sequence reads: CSAPGQVEGHGYTF. CDR3 coding DNA: TGCAGTGCACCGGGACAGGTGGAAGGTCATGGCTACACCTTC.